This T cell receptor (beta chain) originates from a study of cytomegalovirus exposure and HLA in healthy donors. The wider study: Unique TCRs numbering some 93 million, obtained from HLA-typed donors, made up an early data release.

Study outcomes and limitations: Presence/absence analyses supposed approximately even sequencing depth among donors.

The PCR had 60 Vbeta and 13 Jbeta primers. Sequencing was performed with immunoSEQ multiplex PCR; in TCRdb, only in-frame clones are kept and a portion is missing. This repertoire includes 200,000 to 250,000 clones. As regards this clone: Its target is not known.

Germline V gene sequence: CDR1 SGHNT, CDR2 YYREEE (reference sequence). The CDR3 sequence is 14 residues long. Trimming took 1 base from V and 5 from J, leaving 9 bases between them. The clonotype comes from a woman aged 25 to 39 in good health and CMV-seropositive. The chain uses TRBV5-4 and TRBJ1-4; D might be TRBD1 (5 bases). Sequencing used PBMCs. The DNA of the CDR3 is TGTGCCAGCAGCTTGCGGGGGGGAAATGAAAAACTGTTTTTT. Protein product: CASSLRGGNEKLFF.